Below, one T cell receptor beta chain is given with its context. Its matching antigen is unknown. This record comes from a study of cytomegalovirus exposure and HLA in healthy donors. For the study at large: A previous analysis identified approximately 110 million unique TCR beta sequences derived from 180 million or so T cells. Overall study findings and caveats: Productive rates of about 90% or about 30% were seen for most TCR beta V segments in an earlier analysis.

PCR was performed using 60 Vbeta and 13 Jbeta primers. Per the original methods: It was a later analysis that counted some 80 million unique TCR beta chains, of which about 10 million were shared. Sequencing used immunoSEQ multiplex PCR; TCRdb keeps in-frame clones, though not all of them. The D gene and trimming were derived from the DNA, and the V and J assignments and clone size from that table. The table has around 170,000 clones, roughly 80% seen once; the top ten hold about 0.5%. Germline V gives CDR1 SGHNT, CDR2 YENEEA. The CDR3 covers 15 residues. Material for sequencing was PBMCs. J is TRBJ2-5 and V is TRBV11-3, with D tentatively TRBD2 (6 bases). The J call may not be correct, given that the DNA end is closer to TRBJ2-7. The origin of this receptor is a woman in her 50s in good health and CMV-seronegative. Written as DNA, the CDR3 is TGTTCAAAGCACCGGAAACGCGGGAACTCCTACGAGCAGTACTTC. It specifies CSKHRKRGNSYEQYF.